This TCR beta chain was identified during a study of regulatory T cells in long-lasting Graves disease. Construction of TCR beta libraries relied on iRepertoire HTBI primers and on Arm-PCR targeting CDR3 regions. TCRdb ran MiXCR on the multiplex PCR reads and lists one entry per CDR3 protein. The data show roughly 510,000 distinct CDR3 sequences, with around 16% seen just once and more than 10% held by the top ten. Ten or more counts support this clonotype. V lost 6 bases, J lost 7 bases, and 7 bases stayed unmatched. The CDR3 covers 14 residues. The germline V gene has CDR1 SNHLY and CDR2 FYNNEI. Noted time point: newly diagnosed GD, antithyroid drugs for less than 3 months. PBMCs were the source of the RNA used for TCR sequencing. This same sample was also part of a study on T cells in Graves' hyperthyroidism and ophthalmopathy.

This receptor was taken from a man aged 18 to 35 with Graves disease. V gene TRBV2 combines with J gene TRBJ2-2; 8 bases fit TRBD1. This specimen consisted of peripheral blood mononuclear cells (PBMCs), obtained at new diagnosis, from a patient treated with antithyroid drugs. The CDR3 DNA reads as TGTGCCAGCAGGGCAGGGGGCTCGGGCGGGGAGCTGTTTTTT. It specifies CASRAGGSGGELFF.